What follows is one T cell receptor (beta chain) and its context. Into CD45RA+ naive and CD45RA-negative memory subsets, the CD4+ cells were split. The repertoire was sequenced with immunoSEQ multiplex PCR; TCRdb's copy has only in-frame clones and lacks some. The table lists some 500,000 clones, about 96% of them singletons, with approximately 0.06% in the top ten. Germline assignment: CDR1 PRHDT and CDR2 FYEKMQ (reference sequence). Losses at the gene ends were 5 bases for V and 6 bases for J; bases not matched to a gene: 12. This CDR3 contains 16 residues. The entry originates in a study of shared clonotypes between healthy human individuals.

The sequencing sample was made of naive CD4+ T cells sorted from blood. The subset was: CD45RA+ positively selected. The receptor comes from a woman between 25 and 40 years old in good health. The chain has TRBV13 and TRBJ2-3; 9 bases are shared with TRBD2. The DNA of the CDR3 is TGTGCCAGCAGCACCCTGGTGAGCGGGAGGTTGGATACGCAGTATTTT. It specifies CASSTLVSGRLDTQYF.